This T cell receptor beta chain derives from a study of OX40 agonist ivuxolimab in advanced cancers. Study-level background: The costimulatory receptor OX40 (CD134) was targeted by ivuxolimab, a fully human IgG2 agonistic monoclonal antibody. Intravenous ivuxolimab was administered to patients every 2 weeks at six dose levels: 0.01, 0.1, 0.3, 1.5, 3 and 10 mg/kg. Among the roughly 50 dose-escalation patients, around 19 had hepatocellular carcinoma, roughly 15 melanoma, 9 renal cell carcinoma and 9 head and neck cancer. The dose-escalation cohort was around 84% male with a mean age of about 60 years, ranging from roughly 23 to 85. Prior anti-PD-1, anti-PD-L1 or anti-CTLA-4 therapy was permitted, and about two fifths of dose-escalation patients had received checkpoint inhibitors. Partial responses occurred in three dose-escalation patients: two with cutaneous melanoma and one with hepatocellular carcinoma. The point of sequencing TCRbeta in the periphery was to test whether ivuxolimab changed TCR sequence diversity and drove clonal T-cell expansion. The paper reports the monotherapy dose-escalation portion (N of about 47 patients) of the phase I ivuxolimab trial.

Between the V and J ends, shortened by 0 bases and 3 bases respectively, the junction contains 15 bases. The CDR3 covers 16 residues, taking in both the cysteine and the phenylalanine. Only the CDR3 DNA is retained, 48 bases long and in frame from the first base. CDR1 and CDR2 were assigned from the germline V gene (reference sequence) as MNHEY and SMNVEV. General conclusions and limits of the study: The antigen specificity of the peripheral T cells that underwent clonal expansion was not determined. At doses of 0.1 to 3.0 mg/kg, clonal expansion of both CD4+ and CD8+ blood T cells was observed from baseline to week 6. Partial responders in the 0.1-3.0 mg/kg groups had among the lowest normalized peripheral clonal expansion, especially among CD8+ T cells. Low levels of normalized T-cell clonal expansion were also seen in some patients who did not respond. After ivuxolimab, more expanded clones were found on average in CD8+ T cells than in CD4+ T cells.

Genomic DNA was isolated from the sorted cells so that the TCRbeta CDR3 region could be sequenced. The immunoSEQ Assay was used for sequencing of TCRbeta CDR3 regions. Entries here come from immuneACCESS through TCRdb and include only in-frame sequences with V and J called. Some clones fail to appear in such tables; in the studies checked, an unresolved V gene covers under half of the shortfall, and the cause of the remainder is unknown. The sample table holds about 25,000 clones, of which about 86% were seen once. Around 40% of the sample rests with the top ten. The trial excluded patients who had a history of autoimmune disease or who were on systemic immunosuppression. Peripheral blood for TCR sequencing was collected from all dose cohorts at baseline, on cycle 4 day 1, and on cycle 7 day 1. The samples were taken from a phase I, first-in-human, multicenter, open-label dose-escalation trial of ivuxolimab. The trial enrolled adults with locally advanced or metastatic head and neck squamous cell, hepatocellular, melanoma or renal cell carcinoma. Before TCR sequencing, CD4+ T cells and CD8+ T cells from peripheral blood were sorted into separate populations.

Remarks on this clone: Its target antigen remains unknown. Base quality data are lacking; no much larger clone is found one base away.

This receptor was taken from an adult with an advanced solid tumor such as melanoma, head and neck, liver or kidney cancer. The V gene is TRBV27 and the J gene is TRBJ2-7; TRBD1 might be the D gene, on 6 matching bases. The sequencing used CD4+ or CD8+ T cells sorted from blood, collected in a trial of the OX40 agonist ivuxolimab. Read as DNA, the sequence is TGTGCCAGCAGTTTATCAACAGGGTTTGCACTCTACGAGCAGTACTTC. It translates as CASSLSTGFALYEQYF.